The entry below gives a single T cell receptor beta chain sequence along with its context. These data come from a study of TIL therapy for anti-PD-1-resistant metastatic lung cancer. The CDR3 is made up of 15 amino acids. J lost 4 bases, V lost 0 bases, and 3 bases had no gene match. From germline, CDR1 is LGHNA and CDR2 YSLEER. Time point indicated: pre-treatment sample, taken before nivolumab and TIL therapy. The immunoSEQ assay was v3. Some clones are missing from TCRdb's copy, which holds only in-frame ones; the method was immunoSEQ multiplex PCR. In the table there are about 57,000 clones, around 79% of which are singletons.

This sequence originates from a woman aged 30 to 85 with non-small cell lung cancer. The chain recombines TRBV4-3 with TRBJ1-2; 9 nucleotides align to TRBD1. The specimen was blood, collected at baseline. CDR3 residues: CASSQETGGVYGYTF. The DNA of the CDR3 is TGCGCCAGCAGCCAAGAGACAGGGGGAGTCTATGGCTACACCTTC.